This T cell receptor beta chain was profiled in a study of shared clonotypes between healthy human individuals. Some clones are missing from TCRdb's copy, which holds only in-frame ones; the method was immunoSEQ multiplex PCR. Of roughly 500,000 clones in the sample, 90% to 97% were seen once. Per germline, CDR1 KGHSH and CDR2 LQKENI. The CDR3 extends over 15 amino acids. V gave up 5 bases and J gave up 0 bases; unmatched junction bases: 2. The V and J genes are TRBV18 and TRBJ2-1; 9 nucleotides match TRBD1. The sequence derives from a woman aged 25 to 45 in good health. The sample taken for sequencing was naive CD4+ T cells sorted from blood. This sample's subset: CD45RA+ positively selected. Written as DNA, the CDR3 is TGTGCCAGCTCATGGGACAGGGCCTCCTACAATGAGCAGTTCTTC. Its translation: CASSWDRASYNEQFF.